These T cell receptor beta chains were read from a single sample in a study of T cells in Graves' hyperthyroidism and ophthalmopathy. MiXCR, run by TCRdb on the multiplex PCR reads, gives a single entry per CDR3 protein. The sample comprises about 500,000 distinct CDR3 sequences, around 17% of which are singletons, and about 17% rests with the top ten. Sequenced sample: blood. All receptors derive from a woman aged 18-29 years with Graves' hyperthyroidism. Each CDR3 is given with its conserved first and last residue. The D gene is left open where the match is weak. Size values are once, few and many counts, or a class for expanded clones, and some rows have none.

J gene | clone size | D gene | V gene | CDR3 DNA | CDR3 protein
TRBJ2-3 | - | - | TRBV5-8 | TGTGCCAGCAGCTTCGTGGGGAAAGACCTCAGCACAGATACGCAGTATTTT | CASSFVGKDLSTDTQYF
TRBJ2-2 | - | TRBD1 | TRBV7-3 | TGTGCCAGCAGCACCACAGGGGACACCGGGGAGCTGTTTTTT | CASSTTGDTGELFF
TRBJ1-5 | - | - | TRBV6-1 | TGTGCCAGCAGACCAGGGAACAATCAGCCCCAGCATTTT | CASRPGNNQPQHF
TRBJ2-5 | few | - | TRBV20-1 | TGCAGTTTCTTCAGTGTAGAGACCCAGTACTTC | CSFFSVETQYF
TRBJ1-1 | - | - | TRBV3-1 | TGTGCCAGCAGCCAAGGGTTGGGTGAAGCTTTCTTT | CASSQGLGEAFF
TRBJ2-2 | - | - | TRBV7-3 | TGTGCCAGCAGCTTAACCTCCCCCACCGGGGAGCTGTTTTTT | CASSLTSPTGELFF
TRBJ2-3 | - | TRBD1 | TRBV6-1 | TGTGCCAGCACCCCGACAGGGAATGGGGATACGCAGTATTTT | CASTPTGNGDTQYF
TRBJ1-6 | many | - | TRBV20-1 | TGCAGTGCCGGGGTGGGAAATTCACCCCTCCACTTT | CSAGVGNSPLHF
TRBJ1-5 | many | - | TRBV2 | TGTGCCAGCAGTTACCAGGGTATTAGCAATCAGCCCCAGCATTTT | CASSYQGISNQPQHF
TRBJ2-7 | - | TRBD1 | TRBV27 | TGTGCCAGCAGCACCACCGGGACAGGGACCTACGAGCAGTACTTC | CASSTTGTGTYEQYF
TRBJ1-2 | many | TRBD1 | TRBV27 | TGTGCCAGCAGTTTATCAGTACAGGGGGCTGCTTATGGTGGCTACACCTTC | CASSLSVQGAAYGGYTF
TRBJ2-6 | few | - | TRBV19 | TGTGCCAGTAGTAAGGGTCTGGGCCTGACCTCTGGGGCCAACGTCCTGACTTTC | CASSKGLGLTSGANVLTF
TRBJ1-1 | - | - | TRBV4-1 | TGCGCCAGCAGCCAGTCCTACACCTACGAAGCTTTCTTT | CASSQSYTYEAFF
TRBJ2-7 | many | TRBD2 | TRBV7-2 | TGTGCCAGCAGCTTAGCACCGGGAGGACCGCCGTACGAGTGCTACTTC | CASSLAPGGPPYECYF
TRBJ2-2 | many | - | TRBV20-1 | TGCAGTGCTAGGTCCCCGACAGGATACACCGGGGAGCTGTTTTTT | CSARSPTGYTGELFF
TRBJ2-2 | - | - | TRBV19 | TGTGCCAGTAAGGGACCTCCCACCGGGGAGCTGTTTTTT | CASKGPPTGELFF
TRBJ2-2 | few | - | TRBV13 | TGTGCCAGCAGCTTAGTGGGTCAGGCCACCGGGGAGCTGTTTTTT | CASSLVGQATGELFF
TRBJ1-2 | many | TRBD1 | TRBV3-1 | TGTGCCAGCAGCCCCTCGGACAGGAGTCACTATGGCTACACCTTC | CASSPSDRSHYGYTF
TRBJ1-5 | - | - | TRBV2 | TGTGCCAGCAGTGTTACCCTGGCCGGCGGACAGCCCCAGCATTTT | CASSVTLAGGQPQHF
TRBJ2-1 | few | TRBD2 | TRBV15 | TGTGCCACCGCTAGCGGGAGGCGTAATGAGCAGTTCTTC | CATASGRRNEQFF
TRBJ1-1 | many | - | TRBV6-2/TRBV6-3 | TGTGCCAGCAGCCGAGAGAACACTGAAGCTTTCTTT | CASSRENTEAFF
TRBJ2-5 | many | - | TRBV18 | TGTGCCAGCTCACCACCACTGGAGGTGACCCAGTACTTC | CASSPPLEVTQYF
TRBJ2-7 | few | TRBD2 | TRBV13 | TGTGCCAGCAGCTCCCCAACGGGAGGCCCCTACGAGCAGTACTTC | CASSSPTGGPYEQYF
TRBJ1-2 | - | TRBD1 | TRBV20-1 | TGCAGTGCTAGCAGTGCAGGGGGCAATAATGGCTCCACCTTC | CSASSAGGNNGSTF
TRBJ2-5 | - | TRBD2 | TRBV19 | TGTGCCAGTAGTATAGATGCTAGCGGGACAGAGACCCAGTACTTC | CASSIDASGTETQYF
TRBJ1-1 | many | TRBD1 | TRBV6-1 | TGTGCCAGCAGTGCCGGACAGGAAACCACTGAAGCTTTCTTT | CASSAGQETTEAFF
TRBJ2-5 | many | - | TRBV28 | TGTGCCAGCCAAGTACTAGTAGAAGAGACCCAGTACTTC | CASQVLVEETQYF
TRBJ2-1 | many | - | TRBV6-1 | TGTGCCAGCAGATACCAGGCGGACGGCTCCTACAATGAGCAGTTCTTC | CASRYQADGSYNEQFF
TRBJ1-2 | - | - | TRBV10-3 | TGTGCCATCTTTAGGTTTAACTATGGCTACACCTTC | CAIFRFNYGYTF
TRBJ2-3 | - | TRBD2 | TRBV7-9 | TGTGCCAGCTCACCCCCGGGGCTAGCGGACCGCACAGATACGCAGTATTTT | CASSPPGLADRTDTQYF
TRBJ2-3 | many | - | TRBV5-8 | TGTGCCAGCAGCCCGGGGGGCACAGATACGCAGTATTTT | CASSPGGTDTQYF
TRBJ2-3 | many | - | TRBV20-1 | TGCAGTGCTCCTTCTGTCGGGGCACACACTAGCACAGATACGCAGTATTTT | CSAPSVGAHTSTDTQYF
TRBJ2-1 | few | TRBD2 | TRBV2 | TGTGCCAGCAGCCCTCTCTGGCTAGCGGGAGGAAATGAGCAGTTCTTC | CASSPLWLAGGNEQFF
TRBJ1-1 | few | - | TRBV18 | TGTGCCAGCTCACCACAGGGGCCCCGGGAAGCTTTCTTT | CASSPQGPREAFF
TRBJ1-2 | - | TRBD1 | TRBV7-2 | TGTGCCAGCAGCAGTGGACAGGGGGGCCGTGGCTACACCTTC | CASSSGQGGRGYTF
TRBJ1-1 | - | - | TRBV19 | TGTGCCAGTAAGACTGAGGGAGGTTACGAAGCTTTCTTT | CASKTEGGYEAFF
TRBJ2-5 | many | - | TRBV11-3 | TGTGCCAGCAGCCCACGCCGGGGAATTGCGGAGACCCAGTACTTC | CASSPRRGIAETQYF
TRBJ2-7 | - | - | TRBV20-1 | TGCAGTGCTAGAGCTGGGACCGGGAGATACGAGCAGTACTTC | CSARAGTGRYEQYF
TRBJ2-1 | many | TRBD2 | TRBV5-1 | TGCGCCAGCAGCTTCTCTGGGCTGGCGGGGGGGTGGAATGAGCAGTTCTTC | CASSFSGLAGGWNEQFF
TRBJ1-1 | few | TRBD1 | TRBV5-5 | TGTGCCAGCAGTTTTCTCCCCGGAGGACAGGTGAACACTGAAGCTTTCTTT | CASSFLPGGQVNTEAFF
TRBJ2-7 | many | TRBD1 | TRBV12-3/TRBV12-4 | TGTGCCAGCAGTTGGGACAGGAGATACTACGAGCAGTACTTC | CASSWDRRYYEQYF
TRBJ1-2 | - | - | TRBV7-9 | TGTGCCAGCAGCCTCCGACAGGACGACTACACCTTC | CASSLRQDDYTF
TRBJ1-1 | few | - | TRBV6-1 | TGTGCCAGCACCACGGGGGGCCTGGAAGCTTTCTTT | CASTTGGLEAFF
TRBJ2-1 | few | - | TRBV4-3 | TGCGCCAGCAGCCAAGATCAACGCTCCTACAATGAGCAGTTCTTC | CASSQDQRSYNEQFF
TRBJ1-5 | few | - | TRBV20-1 | TGCAGTGCAACCCCCCCCGGAAGAAGCAATCAGCCCCAGCATTTT | CSATPPGRSNQPQHF
TRBJ1-2 | many | - | TRBV28 | TGTGCCAGCAGTTTAGTTTCTGATTGGCGTTATGGCTACACCTTC | CASSLVSDWRYGYTF
TRBJ2-1 | many | TRBD2 | TRBV20-1 | TGCAGTGCGATGGAGGCTAGCGGGAACAATGAGCAGTTCTTC | CSAMEASGNNEQFF
TRBJ2-5 | many | - | TRBV6-6 | TGTGCCAGCAGTTACAGCAGGGGCCAAGAGACCCAGTACTTC | CASSYSRGQETQYF
TRBJ2-7 | - | TRBD2 | TRBV29-1 | TGCAGCTTTGGGGAATCCGGGACTAGCGGGAGTCAGTCCTACGAGCAGTACTTC | CSFGESGTSGSQSYEQYF
TRBJ1-6 | - | TRBD1 | TRBV7-2 | TGTGCCAGCAGCCGACCCCTCAGGGGGCAAAATTCACCCCTCCACTTT | CASSRPLRGQNSPLHF
TRBJ2-7 | once | TRBD1 | TRBV6-1 | TGTGCCAGCAGTGGGACAGGGGACTCCTACGAGCAGTACTTC | CASSGTGDSYEQYF